A few counts support the clone carrying this T cell receptor beta chain. TCRdb re-called the RT-PCR reads through MiXCR, storing one row per CDR3 protein. The sample includes hundreds of thousands of distinct CDR3 sequences, about 15% of them seen just once. The J segment lost 3 bases and the V segment lost 8 bases, leaving 7 bases of the junction unmatched. Per the germline V gene, CDR1 is SGHTA and CDR2 is FQGNSA. This CDR3 is 15 amino acids long. The source of the sample is a study of response to subunit inactivated influenza vaccine. This receptor was identified in a man in his fifties or sixties who received an inactivated influenza vaccine. Sequenced material: PBMCs from blood, taken about 12 days after vaccination. The V gene is TRBV7-2, the J gene TRBJ1-4; TRBD1 matches 9 bases. CDR3 nucleotide sequence: TGTGCCAGCGGTAAACAGGGGGCTGCTAATGAAAAACTGTTTTTT. It is translated as CASGKQGAANEKLFF. The variable domain in full, with the rest retrieved from reference TRBV7-2 and TRBJ1-4, is GAGVSQSPSNKVTEKGKDVELRCDPISGHTALYWYRQSLGQGLEFLIYFQGNSAPDKSGLPSDRFSAERTGGSVSTLTIQRTQQEDSAVYLCASGKQGAANEKLFFGSGTQLSVL.